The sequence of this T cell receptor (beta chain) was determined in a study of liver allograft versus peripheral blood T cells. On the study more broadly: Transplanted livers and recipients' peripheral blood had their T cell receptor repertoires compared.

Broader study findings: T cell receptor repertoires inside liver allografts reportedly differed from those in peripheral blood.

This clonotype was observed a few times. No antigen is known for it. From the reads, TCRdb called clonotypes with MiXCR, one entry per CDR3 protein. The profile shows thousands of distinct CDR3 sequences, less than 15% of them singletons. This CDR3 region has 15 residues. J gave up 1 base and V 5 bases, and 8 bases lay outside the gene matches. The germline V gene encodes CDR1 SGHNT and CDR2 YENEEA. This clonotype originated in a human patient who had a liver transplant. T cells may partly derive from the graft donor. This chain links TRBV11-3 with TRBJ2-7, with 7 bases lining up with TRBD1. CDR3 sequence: CASSPRQGPSYEQYF. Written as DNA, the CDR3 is TGTGCCAGCAGCCCGAGACAGGGACCTTCCTACGAGCAGTACTTC. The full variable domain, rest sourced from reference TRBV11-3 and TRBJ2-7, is EAGVVQSPRYKIIEKKQPVAFWCNPISGHNTLYWYLQNLGQGPELLIRYENEEAVDDSQLPKDRFSAERLKGVDSTLKIQPAELGDSAVYLCASSPRQGPSYEQYFGPGTRLTVT.